This is a list of T cell receptor beta chains from one sample in a study of cytotoxic CD8 clonotypes in ibrutinib-treated CLL. The protocol was immunoSEQ multiplex PCR, while the TCRdb copy is restricted to in-frame clones and leaves out a portion. The sample has approximately 15,000 clones, about 60% seen once. The sequencing here drew on PBMCs, taken before ibrutinib treatment. These receptors all stem from a human donor with chronic lymphocytic leukemia. CDR3s include the opening cysteine and the closing phenylalanine or tryptophan. D genes are given only for firm matches. Some rows have no size entry. The others give once, few or many, or a class for an expanded clone.

>TRBV27|TRBJ1-1|NA|NA
CASSFWGDTEAFF
TGTGCCAGCAGTTTTTGGGGAGACACTGAAGCTTTCTTT
>TRBV2|TRBJ2-5|NA|NA
CASSSGRKETQYF
TGTGCCAGCTCCTCTGGGAGAAAAGAGACCCAGTACTTC
>TRBV5-1|TRBJ2-7|NA|TRBD2
CASSLELAGGPFRDEQYF
TGCGCCAGCAGCTTGGAACTAGCGGGAGGGCCATTTCGGGACGAGCAGTACTTC
>TRBV6-5|TRBJ2-6|NA|NA
CASSFLGANVLTF
TGTGCCAGCAGTTTTCTTGGGGCCAACGTCCTGACTTTC
>TRBV14|TRBJ2-5|NA|TRBD2
CASSRWGSGQQETQYF
TGTGCCAGCAGCCGATGGGGTAGCGGGCAACAAGAGACCCAGTACTTC
>TRBV6-1|TRBJ2-1|NA|NA
CASSRGNEQFF
TGTGCCAGCAGTAGGGGCAATGAGCAGTTCTTC
>TRBV6-1|TRBJ1-2|NA|TRBD1
CASRGTARYGYTF
TGTGCCAGCAGAGGGACAGCACGCTATGGCTACACCTTC
>TRBV27|TRBJ1-1|NA|TRBD1
CASSLRGQAFF
TGTGCCAGCAGTCTCAGGGGGCAAGCTTTCTTT
>TRBV12-5|TRBJ1-5|NA|TRBD1
CASGLGTGSNQPQHF
TGTGCTAGTGGTTTGGGGACAGGAAGCAATCAGCCCCAGCATTTT
>TRBV7-6|TRBJ2-3|NA|TRBD2
CATNPGLAGASTDTQYF
TGTGCCACCAATCCGGGACTAGCGGGGGCCTCCACAGATACGCAGTATTTT
>TRBV6-1|TRBJ2-3|NA|NA
CASSEGGTSTDTQYF
TGTGCCAGCAGTGAAGGGGGGACTAGCACAGATACGCAGTATTTT
>TRBV2|TRBJ2-3|NA|NA
CASSGITDTQYF
TGTGCCAGCAGTGGGATCACAGATACGCAGTATTTT
>TRBV28|TRBJ2-3|few|TRBD2
CASSPIAGDTDTQYF
TGTGCCAGCAGCCCAATAGCGGGAGACACAGATACGCAGTATTTT
>TRBV9|TRBJ1-1|NA|NA
CASSVAPPNVPDEAFF
TGTGCCAGCAGCGTAGCCCCCCCGAACGTCCCCGATGAAGCTTTCTTT
>TRBV30|TRBJ1-1|NA|TRBD1
CALKGGTGGKKAFF
TGTGCCTTGAAAGGCGGGACAGGGGGCAAAAAAGCTTTCTTT
>TRBV27|TRBJ2-3|NA|NA
CASSLDSRSLITQYF
TGTGCCAGCAGTTTAGACTCTCGCTCCCTTATCACGCAGTATTTT
>TRBV7-6|TRBJ2-2|few|TRBD2
CASTFEPGLYTGELFF
TGTGCCAGCACCTTTGAACCGGGACTATACACCGGGGAGCTGTTTTTT
>TRBV18|TRBJ1-3|NA|NA
CASSLIRDKSALSGNTIYF
TGTGCCAGCTCACTAATCCGGGACAAAAGTGCCCTCTCTGGAAACACCATATATTTT
>TRBV6-6|TRBJ2-7|NA|TRBD2
CASSYSRLAAYEQYF
TGTGCCAGCAGTTACTCAAGACTAGCGGCATACGAGCAGTACTTC
>TRBV6-6|TRBJ1-5|few|NA
CASGLFGKNQPQHF
TGTGCCAGCGGCCTATTCGGGAAGAATCAGCCCCAGCATTTT
>TRBV7-9|TRBJ1-3|once|NA
CASSLTRDSGNTIYF
TGTGCCAGCAGCCTGACTAGGGACTCTGGAAACACCATATATTTT
>TRBV6-6|TRBJ1-4|NA|NA
CASKREMEKLFF
TGTGCCAGCAAACGGGAGATGGAAAAACTGTTTTTT
>TRBV6-1|TRBJ1-2|NA|TRBD1
CASVRDRGPYGYTF
TGTGCCAGCGTTCGGGACAGGGGGCCCTATGGCTACACCTTC
>TRBV9|TRBJ1-2|NA|NA
CASSGDGYTF
TGTGCCAGCAGCGGCGACGGCTACACCTTC
>TRBV4-1|TRBJ1-1|NA|TRBD1
CASRRATGEMNTEAFF
TGCGCCAGCAGGCGAGCGACAGGGGAGATGAACACTGAAGCTTTCTTT
>TRBV19|TRBJ1-2|NA|NA
CASIAGPNYGYTF
TGTGCCAGTATAGCAGGACCTAACTATGGCTACACCTTC
>TRBV6-5|TRBJ2-5|NA|NA
CACESSHLETQYF
TGTGCCTGTGAGAGCTCCCACTTAGAGACCCAGTACTTC
>TRBV28|TRBJ2-7|NA|NA
CASREGFEQYF
TGTGCCAGCAGGGAAGGATTCGAGCAGTACTTC
>TRBV5-1|TRBJ2-1|NA|NA
CASSPGAGSSYNEQFF
TGCGCCAGCAGCCCGGGGGCGGGTAGCTCCTACAATGAGCAGTTCTTC
>TRBV28|TRBJ1-2|NA|NA
CAAGGSYGYTF
TGTGCCGCCGGGGGAAGCTATGGCTACACCTTC
>TRBV7-2|TRBJ1-2|NA|NA
CASSLQAQYYTF
TGTGCCAGCAGCCTCCAGGCGCAGTACTACACCTTC
>TRBV7-9|TRBJ1-4|NA|NA
CASSLGRGYGEKLFF
TGTGCCAGCAGCTTAGGTAGAGGGTACGGTGAAAAACTGTTTTTT
>TRBV6-5|TRBJ1-5|NA|NA
CASSISNQPQHF
TGTGCCAGCAGTATAAGCAATCAGCCCCAGCATTTT
>TRBV5-6|TRBJ2-5|NA|NA
CASSLGVLETQYF
TGTGCCAGCAGCTTAGGTGTTTTGGAGACCCAGTACTTC
>TRBV18|TRBJ1-1|medium-sized|NA
CASSPGTTSNTEAFF
TGTGCCAGCTCCCCCGGGACTACTTCGAACACTGAAGCTTTCTTT
>TRBV27|TRBJ1-6|NA|NA
CASTLKGKSNSPLHF
TGTGCCAGCACCCTAAAAGGAAAAAGTAATTCACCCCTCCACTTT
>TRBV19|TRBJ2-7|NA|NA
CATSQWVSYEQYF
TGTGCCACCTCACAGTGGGTTTCCTACGAGCAGTACTTC
>TRBV18|TRBJ2-1|NA|NA
CASSPRGGVGDNEQFF
TGTGCCAGCTCACCGCGGGGCGGGGTCGGGGACAATGAGCAGTTCTTC
>TRBV6-1|TRBJ2-1|NA|NA
CASRPRGVAYNEQFF
TGTGCCAGCAGACCAAGGGGGGTGGCCTACAATGAGCAGTTCTTC
>TRBV7-9|TRBJ1-1|NA|NA
CASSLRAAGNTEAFF
TGTGCCAGCAGCTTACGGGCGGCAGGGAACACTGAAGCTTTCTTT
>TRBV5-1|TRBJ1-1|few|TRBD1
CASSLTGGFREAFF
TGCGCCAGCAGCTTGACAGGGGGCTTTCGGGAAGCTTTCTTT
>TRBV19|TRBJ2-3|NA|TRBD2
CASSGGGRSTDTQYF
TGTGCCAGTAGTGGGGGGGGAAGAAGCACAGATACGCAGTATTTT
>TRBV18|TRBJ2-1|NA|TRBD2
CASSPLILTSGYNEQFF
TGTGCCAGCTCACCACTGATCCTGACTAGCGGCTACAATGAGCAGTTCTTC
>TRBV28|TRBJ2-7|few|NA
CASSPPNGRTVEQYF
TGTGCCAGCAGTCCCCCGAACGGGAGAACCGTCGAGCAGTACTTC
>TRBV9|TRBJ2-3|once|TRBD2
CASSVTSGSTDTQYF
TGTGCCAGCAGCGTGACTAGCGGATCAACAGATACGCAGTATTTT
>TRBV9|TRBJ2-3|medium-sized|TRBD1
CASSVASWTGGWDTQYF
TGTGCCAGCAGCGTAGCATCATGGACAGGGGGCTGGGATACGCAGTATTTT